The next 7 T cell receptor beta chains were all read from a single sample in a study of cytomegalovirus exposure and HLA in healthy donors. The PCR made use of 60 Vbeta and 13 Jbeta primers. Assay: immunoSEQ multiplex PCR; the TCRdb copy retains only in-frame clones and omits some. Among under 150,000 clones listed, around 77% were seen once. The specimen was PBMCs. The source of these receptors is a woman in her thirties in good health and CMV-seropositive.

The chain recombines TRBV10-3 with TRBJ1-1; the match to TRBD1 covers 7 bases. The junction had 8 bases not matched to a gene; V was cut back by 10 bases and J by 0 bases. Germline V lookup: CDR1 ENHRY, CDR2 SYGVKD. This CDR3 contains 14 residues. This CDR3 is CATRTGTVNTEAFF. The CDR3 DNA follows: TGTGCCACCCGCACCGGGACAGTGAACACTGAAGCTTTCTTT.

Worth noting for this clone: Given the absence of the conserved phenylalanine or tryptophan at the CDR3 end, a read error is likely. No DNA is shown, since the ends of the CDR3 on it are uncertain; the CDR3 is the one TCRdb lists. The V call is TRBV19, the J call TRBJ1-2. The CDR3 comprises 13 residues, both ends counted. The germline gives CDR1 LNHDA, CDR2 SQIVND (reference sequence). The CDR3 loop is CASSKGPGTAGLL.

The genes are TRBV9 and TRBJ2-1, with 8 bases fitting TRBD1. Germline CDR1 SGDLS, CDR2 YYNGEE. CDR3 size: 14 residues. V lost 2 bases and J lost 6; bases outside the gene matches: 4. CDR3 sequence (DNA): TGTGCCAGCAGCGTGGGACAGGTGTCCAATGAGCAGTTCTTC. Translating gives CASSVGQVSNEQFF.

The chain recombines TRBV30 with TRBJ1-2, with D unclear. Trimming shortened V by 2 bases and J by 8 bases, and 15 bases separated the two germline ends. CDR1 is GTSNPN, CDR2 SVGIG, per germline (reference sequence). There are 13 residues in the CDR3. The CDR3 DNA sequence: TGTGCCTGGAGTTTTAATGGAGAAGTCGGCTACACCTTC. Translation gives CAWSFNGEVGYTF.

The rearrangement uses TRBV5-6 and TRBJ1-1, with D unclear. The CDR3 length is 13 residues. V lost 2 bases to trimming and J lost 0 bases, with 5 bases between them. Germline V gene sequence: CDR1 SGHDT, CDR2 YYEEEE. The CDR3 loop reads CASSLPVNTEAFF. CDR3 in DNA: TGTGCCAGCAGCTTACCGGTGAACACTGAAGCTTTCTTT.

This chain uses TRBV30 with TRBJ1-5, with D tentatively TRBD1 (6 bases). The CDR3 sequence is 14 residues long. Deletions cut 3 bases from V and 6 bases from J, with 15 bases between. The germline V gene has CDR1 GTSNPN and CDR2 SVGIG (reference sequence). CDR3 region: CAWSALGGVQPQHF. CDR3 in DNA: TGTGCCTGGAGCGCATTAGGGGGGGTTCAGCCCCAGCATTTT.

This clone has more than one count but fewer than ten. The V and J genes are TRBV4-1 and TRBJ2-7, with D perhaps TRBD1 (5 bases). Trimming shortened V by 3 bases and J by 3 bases, and 9 bases separated the two germline ends. Germline-derived CDR1 and CDR2 are MGHRA and YSYEKL. The CDR3 is 13 residues long. CDR3 DNA sequence: TGCGCCAGCAGCCACATCCAGGGCTACGAGCAGTACTTC. This translates into CASSHIQGYEQYF.